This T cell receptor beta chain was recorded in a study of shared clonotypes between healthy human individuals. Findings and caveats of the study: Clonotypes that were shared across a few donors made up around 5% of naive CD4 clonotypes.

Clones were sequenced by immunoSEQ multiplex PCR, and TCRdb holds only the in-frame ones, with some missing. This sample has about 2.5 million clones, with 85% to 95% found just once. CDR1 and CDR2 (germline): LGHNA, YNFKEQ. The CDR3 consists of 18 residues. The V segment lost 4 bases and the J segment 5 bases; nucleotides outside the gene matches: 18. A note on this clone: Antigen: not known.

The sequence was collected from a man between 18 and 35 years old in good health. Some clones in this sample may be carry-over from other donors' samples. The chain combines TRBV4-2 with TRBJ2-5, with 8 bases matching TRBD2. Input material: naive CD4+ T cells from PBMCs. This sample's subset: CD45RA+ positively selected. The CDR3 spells CASSRLGGAGEGWETQYF. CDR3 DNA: TGTGCCAGCAGCCGCCTCGGGGGGGCGGGAGAGGGGTGGGAGACCCAGTACTTC.